These T cell receptor beta chains were read from a single sample in a study of identical twins. MiXCR was run by TCRdb on the 5' RACE reads, yielding one entry per CDR3 protein. This table has approximately 190,000 distinct CDR3 sequences, approximately 16% appearing once. The data also belong to a second study, concerning T cells expressing NK-cell markers.

Sequencing used CD8+ T cells sorted from blood. The receptors come from a woman in her late teens or twenties in good health. The CDR3 runs from the conserved cysteine through the conserved F or W. A D gene is named only where the DNA matches it firmly. Clone size is given for some rows only: seen once, a few or many times, or a class if the clone is expanded.

J,V,size,D,DNA,CDR3
TRBJ1-1,TRBV10-3,NA,NA,TGTGCCATAAACGAGGGGGGGGCCACTGAAGCTTTCTTT,CAINEGGATEAFF
TRBJ2-7,TRBV5-1,few,NA,TGCGCCAGCAGCCCTACAATAACAGGTCACGAGCAGTACTTC,CASSPTITGHEQYF
TRBJ1-3,TRBV6-2/TRBV6-3,few,NA,TGTGCCAGCAGTCTTGGAAGTCCTGGAAACACCATATATTTT,CASSLGSPGNTIYF
TRBJ2-2,TRBV15,few,NA,TGTGCCACCAGCAGAAACGCAGGGAACGGGGAGCTGTTTTTT,CATSRNAGNGELFF
TRBJ1-6,TRBV5-6,many,TRBD1,TGTGCCAGCAGCTTTTGGACAGGGAGTTCACCCCTCCACTTT,CASSFWTGSSPLHF
TRBJ2-3,TRBV29-1,few,TRBD1,TGCAGCGTTGAAGTCCCCCTGGACAGGGCCCCGTATACGCAGTATTTT,CSVEVPLDRAPYTQYF
TRBJ1-1,TRBV20-1,NA,NA,TGCAGTGCACACCTGGATACTGAAGCTTTCTTT,CSAHLDTEAFF
TRBJ2-2,TRBV12-3/TRBV12-4,NA,NA,TGTGCCAGCAGTTTCCCGACGACGGGACACTTTTCCACCGGGGAGCTGTTTTTT,CASSFPTTGHFSTGELFF
TRBJ2-7,TRBV11-2,few,TRBD2,TGTGCCAGCAGCCTAGAGTTTAATAGCGGGAGCTACGAGCAGTACTTC,CASSLEFNSGSYEQYF
TRBJ2-3,TRBV12-3/TRBV12-4,NA,TRBD2,TGTGCCAGCTCAGCGGGACTAGCGGGGGAAAGGAGCACAGATACGCAGTATTTT,CASSAGLAGERSTDTQYF
TRBJ1-6,TRBV11-2,NA,NA,TGTGCCAGCAGCTTGGACGTGAGGGGATCACCCCTCCACTTT,CASSLDVRGSPLHF
TRBJ2-5,TRBV11-2,NA,TRBD2,TGTGCCAGCAGCCAACGGGTAGCGGGGTACCAAGAGACCCAGTACTTC,CASSQRVAGYQETQYF
TRBJ2-6,TRBV12-3/TRBV12-4,NA,NA,TGTGCCAGCACCTTCGGTGGGAGGGCCAACGTCCTGACTTTC,CASTFGGRANVLTF
TRBJ2-3,TRBV27,few,TRBD2,TGTGCCAGCAGTTTACTCCTAGCGGGAGGGGCAGATACGCAGTATTTT,CASSLLLAGGADTQYF
TRBJ1-2,TRBV15,NA,TRBD1,TGTGCCACCAGCACAGGAAACAGGGGAGCGAACTATGGCTACACCTTC,CATSTGNRGANYGYTF
TRBJ2-3,TRBV7-2,few,NA,TGTGCCAGCAGCCGCTGGGGCGGGGGCACAGATACGCAGTATTTT,CASSRWGGGTDTQYF
TRBJ2-3,TRBV10-2,NA,TRBD2,TGCGCCAGCAGTGATTCCCGGACTAGCGGGAGACCGAGCACAGATACGCAGTATTTT,CASSDSRTSGRPSTDTQYF
TRBJ2-7,TRBV12-3/TRBV12-4,NA,NA,TGTGCCAGCAGTTTAGCCCTCGAGCAGTACTTC,CASSLALEQYF
TRBJ2-7,TRBV12-3/TRBV12-4,NA,NA,TGTGCCAGCAGTTTAAGGGAGGCCCCCTACGAGCAGTACTTC,CASSLREAPYEQYF
TRBJ2-5,TRBV12-3/TRBV12-4,NA,TRBD2,TGTGCCAGCAGCCTACGCACTAGCGGGGGGACACAAGAGACCCAGTACTTC,CASSLRTSGGTQETQYF
TRBJ2-6,TRBV5-6,NA,NA,TGTGCCAGCAGCATCTGGGGCTCTGGGGCCAACGTCCTGACTTTC,CASSIWGSGANVLTF
TRBJ2-5,TRBV10-3,NA,NA,TGTGCCGTATATAGCGGAAAACACCAAGAGACCCAGTACTTC,CAVYSGKHQETQYF
TRBJ2-7,TRBV18,NA,NA,TGTGCCAGCTCACCAGGAGACAGGAGCTCCTACGAGCAGTACTTC,CASSPGDRSSYEQYF
TRBJ1-5,TRBV7-9,NA,NA,TGTGCCAGCAGCATCGACGGGAATCAGCCCCAGCATTTT,CASSIDGNQPQHF
TRBJ2-7,TRBV7-9,NA,TRBD1,TGTGCCAGCAGCTTAGGGACAGGCATAGAGCAGTACTTC,CASSLGTGIEQYF
TRBJ2-4,TRBV29-1,NA,NA,TGCAGCGTTGAAATGGCAGAACCAAACATTCAGTACTTC,CSVEMAEPNIQYF
TRBJ1-2,TRBV7-9,few,TRBD1,TGTGCCAGCAGCCGAGGGACAGCAGACTATGGCTACACCTTC,CASSRGTADYGYTF
TRBJ2-7,TRBV12-3/TRBV12-4,NA,TRBD2,TGTGCCAGCAGTTGGACTAGCGGGGCTTACGAGCAGTACTTC,CASSWTSGAYEQYF
TRBJ1-2,TRBV7-9,few,TRBD1,TGTGCCAGCCCGAAGACAGGGGGTGGCTACACCTTC,CASPKTGGGYTF
TRBJ1-6,TRBV9,few,NA,TGTGCCAGCAGCTACAGTTCCAATTCACCCCTCCACTTT,CASSYSSNSPLHF
TRBJ2-1,TRBV5-1,few,NA,TGCGCCAGCAGCTTGGGGGTGCGGACGAACAATGAGCAGTTCTTC,CASSLGVRTNNEQFF
TRBJ2-3,TRBV6-4,many,NA,TGTGCCAGCAGTGAAGGCACAGATACGCAGTATTTT,CASSEGTDTQYF
TRBJ2-1,TRBV20-1,NA,TRBD2,TGCAGTGCTAGAGCTAGCGGGGCCCCCAGTGAGCAGTTCTTC,CSARASGAPSEQFF
TRBJ1-2,TRBV12-3/TRBV12-4,NA,NA,TGTGCCAGCAGTTTAGGTAAAGCTACTAACTATGGCTACACCTTC,CASSLGKATNYGYTF
TRBJ2-1,TRBV20-1,NA,NA,TGCAGTGCTCCCGCCAGGTCTTTTTGGGGCAATGAGCAGTTCTTC,CSAPARSFWGNEQFF
TRBJ2-7,TRBV4-1,few,NA,TGCGCCAGCAGCCAAGAGGGTGGTGCGTTGTACGAGCAGTACTTC,CASSQEGGALYEQYF
TRBJ1-2,TRBV7-9,NA,NA,TGTGCCAGCAGAACACCGGATAATGTTGTCTACACCTTC,CASRTPDNVVYTF
TRBJ2-7,TRBV3-1,few,NA,TGTGCCAGCAGGACCCGGGACGGATACGAGCAGTACTTC,CASRTRDGYEQYF
TRBJ2-7,TRBV6-5,NA,TRBD1,TGTGCCAGCAGCTCCAGGGGGAGCGAGCAGTACTTC,CASSSRGSEQYF
TRBJ2-1,TRBV7-9,NA,TRBD2,TGTGCCAGCAGCTTATCAGGACTAGCAGTTGTTGAGCAGTTCTTC,CASSLSGLAVVEQFF
TRBJ1-6,TRBV4-3,few,TRBD1,TGCGCCAGCAGCCAGATCGGACAGGGAAATTCACCCCTCCACTTT,CASSQIGQGNSPLHF
TRBJ2-2,TRBV11-2,NA,TRBD2,TGTGCCAGCAGACGGACTAGCGGGAACGGGGAGCTGTTTTTT,CASRRTSGNGELFF
TRBJ1-2,TRBV15,few,TRBD1,TGTGCCACCAGCAGAGTCGGGACAGGGGATAGTGGCTACACCTTC,CATSRVGTGDSGYTF
TRBJ2-1,TRBV7-8,few,TRBD2,TGTGCCAGCAGCTTAGAGGGGGGACTAGCGGCCAATGAGCAGTTCTTC,CASSLEGGLAANEQFF
TRBJ1-1,TRBV12-5,few,NA,TGTGCTAGTTGGTCCCCACAGGCACCGAACACTGAAGCTTTCTTT,CASWSPQAPNTEAFF
TRBJ1-1,TRBV29-1,NA,TRBD1,TGCAGCGTTGCCCGCCCGGGACAGGGGGAGGCTTTCTTT,CSVARPGQGEAFF
TRBJ2-1,TRBV7-9,NA,TRBD2,TGTGCCAGCAGCTTTAGCGAGCTAGCGGGAGCATATAATGAGCAGTTCTTC,CASSFSELAGAYNEQFF
TRBJ1-2,TRBV5-1,NA,NA,TGCGCCAGCAGCTTGGAGGTCGGACACTATGGCTACACCTTC,CASSLEVGHYGYTF
TRBJ2-7,TRBV19,few,NA,TGTGCCAGTAGTAATTGGGGCAGGCCCTCGGAATTC,CASSNWGRPSEF
TRBJ2-1,TRBV12-3/TRBV12-4,few,TRBD2,TGTGCCAGCAGTTTCGTACTAGCGGGCCTCAATGAGCAGTTCTTC,CASSFVLAGLNEQFF
TRBJ2-1,TRBV9,many,NA,TGTGCCAGCAGCGTAGGAATGGCTAGCAGCTACAATGAGCAGTTCTTC,CASSVGMASSYNEQFF
TRBJ2-7,TRBV11-2,NA,TRBD2,TGTGCCAGCAGCTCCACAGGGCTAGCGGGTAAAGCTCTCACCTACGAGCAGTACTTC,CASSSTGLAGKALTYEQYF
TRBJ2-1,TRBV7-9,NA,TRBD1,TGTGCCAGCAGCTTAGGTCGACAGGGGTTCTACAATGAGCAGTTCTTC,CASSLGRQGFYNEQFF
TRBJ1-1,TRBV15,NA,NA,TGTGCCACCAGCAGAGAATTTTTGATGGTCCCTGAAGCTTTCTTT,CATSREFLMVPEAFF